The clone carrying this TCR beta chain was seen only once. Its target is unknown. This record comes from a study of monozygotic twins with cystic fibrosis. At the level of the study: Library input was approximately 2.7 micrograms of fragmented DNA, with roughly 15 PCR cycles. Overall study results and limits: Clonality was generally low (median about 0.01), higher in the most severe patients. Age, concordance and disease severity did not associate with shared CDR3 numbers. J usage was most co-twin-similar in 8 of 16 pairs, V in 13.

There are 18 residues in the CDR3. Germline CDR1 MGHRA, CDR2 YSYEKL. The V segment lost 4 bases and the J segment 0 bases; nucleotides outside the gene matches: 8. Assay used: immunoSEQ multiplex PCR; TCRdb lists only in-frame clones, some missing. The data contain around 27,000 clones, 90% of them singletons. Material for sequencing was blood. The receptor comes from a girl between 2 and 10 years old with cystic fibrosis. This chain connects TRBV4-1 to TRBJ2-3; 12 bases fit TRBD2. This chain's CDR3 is CASSPRLAGAYSTDTQYF. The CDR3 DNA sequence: TGCGCCAGCAGCCCTAGACTAGCGGGGGCCTATAGCACAGATACGCAGTATTTT.